A selection of T cell receptor beta chains follows, all from one sample in a study of OX40 agonist ivuxolimab in advanced cancers. Sequenced by immunoSEQ multiplex PCR; TCRdb stores in-frame clones only, minus some. This sample yields approximately 70,000 clones, of which more than 85% are seen a single time; more than 0.4% belongs to the top ten. Source: CD4+ or CD8+ T cells sorted from blood, taken in a trial of the OX40 agonist ivuxolimab. The receptors were sampled from an adult with an advanced solid tumor such as melanoma, head and neck, liver or kidney cancer. CDR3s include the opening cysteine and the closing phenylalanine or tryptophan. The D gene is left open where the match is weak. Not all rows give a size; the values are once, few, many and, for expanded clones, a class.

J | V | size | D | DNA | CDR3
TRBJ2-3 | TRBV28 | NA | NA | TGTGCCAGCAGTTCACACGGCACAGATACGCAGTATTTT | CASSSHGTDTQYF
TRBJ2-1 | TRBV9 | NA | NA | TGTGCCAGCAGCGTCCTCGGGGGCGGGAGAACCAATGAGCAGTTCTTC | CASSVLGGGRTNEQFF
TRBJ2-7 | TRBV27 | NA | TRBD2 | TGTGCCAGCACTCGAAAGGGACTAGGTGGCTACGAGCAGTACTTC | CASTRKGLGGYEQYF
TRBJ1-1 | TRBV5-1 | NA | NA | TGCGCCAGCAGCTTGTCAGGGTATGGACTGAACACTGAAGCTTTCTTT | CASSLSGYGLNTEAFF
TRBJ1-3 | TRBV7-9 | NA | NA | TGTGCCAGCAGCCCGACAGAAGCTGGAAACACCATATATTTT | CASSPTEAGNTIYF
TRBJ1-6 | TRBV6-5 | NA | NA | TGTGCCAGCAGTTACGAGGGACCCCACTATAATTCACCCCTCCACTTT | CASSYEGPHYNSPLHF
TRBJ2-7 | TRBV10-2 | NA | NA | TGCGCCAGCAGTGAGGCATTTACCTACGAGCAGTACTTC | CASSEAFTYEQYF
TRBJ2-3 | TRBV5-1 | once | TRBD2 | TGCGCCAGCAGCATGGGACTAGCGGGAGGAACAGATACGCAGTATTTT | CASSMGLAGGTDTQYF
TRBJ2-5 | TRBV29-1 | NA | NA | TGCAGCGGCATAGGGGAGACCCAGTACTTC | CSGIGETQYF
TRBJ1-4 | TRBV19 | NA | TRBD1 | TGTGCCAGTAGTATCTCGACAGGGGGAAATGAAAAACTGTTTTTT | CASSISTGGNEKLFF
TRBJ1-1 | TRBV30 | NA | NA | TGTGCCTGGAGTGTACCGGGTCCTGAAGCTTTCTTT | CAWSVPGPEAFF
TRBJ2-5 | TRBV5-1 | NA | TRBD2 | TGCGCCAGCAGTGGACTAGCGGGAGACGGGCAAGAGACCCAGTACTTC | CASSGLAGDGQETQYF
TRBJ2-3 | TRBV6-1 | once | TRBD1 | TGTGCCAGCGGCCGGGACAGGGTGAGGGCAGATACGCAGTATTTT | CASGRDRVRADTQYF
TRBJ2-7 | TRBV7-2 | NA | NA | TGTGCCAGCAGCCCCCAGGGCCTCGAGCAGTACTTC | CASSPQGLEQYF
TRBJ1-1 | TRBV30 | few | NA | TGTGCCTGGAGTGGTGGGGGGAGAAATACTGAAGCTTTCTTT | CAWSGGGRNTEAFF
TRBJ2-7 | TRBV18 | NA | NA | TGTGCCAGCTCACCAGGAACAGGGCACAACGAGCAGTACTTC | CASSPGTGHNEQYF
TRBJ2-5 | TRBV4-1 | NA | TRBD2 | TGCGCCAGCAGCTTCCCACGGGCGGGCGGGACTAGCGGGCTCCCGGGAGAGACCCAGTACTTC | CASSFPRAGGTSGLPGETQYF
TRBJ2-7 | TRBV7-2 | NA | TRBD2 | TGTGCCAGCAGCTTAGCCGGGACTAGCGGGAGCTACGAGCAGTACTTC | CASSLAGTSGSYEQYF
TRBJ1-5 | TRBV30 | NA | NA | TGTGCCTGGAGTGCAGGGACATTTAATCAGCCCCAGCATTTT | CAWSAGTFNQPQHF
TRBJ1-4 | TRBV10-3 | NA | NA | TGTGCCATCAGCAAACAACGGGACGGCGATGAAAAACTGTTTTTT | CAISKQRDGDEKLFF
TRBJ2-3 | TRBV10-2 | NA | NA | TGCGCCAGCAGTGAGAGGAGGGAGACGTACACAGATACGCAGTATTTT | CASSERRETYTDTQYF
TRBJ2-2 | TRBV9 | NA | NA | TGTGCCAGCAGCGCCGGAGGGGCGAACACCGGGGAGCTGTTTTTT | CASSAGGANTGELFF
TRBJ1-6 | TRBV30 | once | NA | TGTGCCTGGAGAGCCCCGCGGGGAACTAATTCACCCCTCCACTTT | CAWRAPRGTNSPLHF
TRBJ1-4 | TRBV5-1 | NA | NA | TGCGCCAGCGCCATTGTGGGGGGCCTTAGCGAAAAACTGTTTTTT | CASAIVGGLSEKLFF
TRBJ2-7 | TRBV5-4 | NA | TRBD1 | TGTGCCAGCAGGCCCGCAGGGGGCCCTAACTACGAGCAGTACTTC | CASRPAGGPNYEQYF
TRBJ2-7 | TRBV4-2 | NA | TRBD2 | TGTGCCAGCAGCCAAGATATGGTAGCGGGGCCCTTTGGCGAGCAGTACTTC | CASSQDMVAGPFGEQYF
TRBJ1-1 | TRBV5-1 | NA | NA | TGCGCCAGCAGCTTGAGGGGGACCGGGGACACTGAAGCTTTCTTT | CASSLRGTGDTEAFF